The sequence of this T cell receptor beta chain was determined in a study of type 1 regulatory T cells. Study at large: This in vitro CD4 product, T-allo10, is enriched for Tr1 cells and alloantigen-specific.

TCRdb called the reads again in MiXCR, with one record for every CDR3 protein. The table records fewer than 80,000 distinct CDR3 sequences, around 20% of them present only once. Regarding this clonotype: Its target is not known.

This CDR3 has 10 amino acids. Between the trimmed V and J ends, which lost 5 bases and 6 bases, there was a span of 5 bases. Germline CDR1 reads SEHNR; CDR2 reads FQNEAQ (reference sequence). Overall study findings and caveats: Compared with non-Tr1 cells, Tr1 cells showed a narrower TCR repertoire.

The receptor was isolated from a human donor in good health. Sequencing was carried out using cultured type 1 regulatory T (Tr1) cells, either the whole culture or a sorted fraction (not recorded which). The V and J genes are TRBV7-9 and TRBJ2-7; unclear D gene. CDR3 sequence reads: CASSLVEQYF. In DNA, the CDR3 is TGTGCCAGCAGCCTAGTCGAGCAGTACTTC.